The TCR beta chain under discussion was sequenced for a study of T cell responses to AZD1222 COVID-19 vaccine. Assay used: immunoSEQ multiplex PCR; TCRdb lists only in-frame clones, some missing. This sample has 130,000 or so clones, with around 94% found just once. The TCR comes from an adult in good health. Sequenced material: peripheral blood, taken on day 0 of AZD1222 vaccination.

CDR3 DNA: TGTGCCAGCAGCTTTTTCGGGATTGGAGTGGGACAGCCCCAGCATTTT. It specifies CASSFFGIGVGQPQHF. This chain connects TRBV5-8 to TRBJ1-5; no clear D. This CDR3 spans 16 amino acids. Germline V lookup: CDR1 SGHTS, CDR2 YDEGEE. V was clipped by 2 bases and J by 7 bases, with 19 bases between them.